The rows below give T cell receptor beta chains drawn from one sample of a study of T cell repertoires in cytomegalovirus infection. TCRdb called the reads again in MiXCR, with one record for every CDR3 protein. The sample carries 680,000 or so distinct CDR3 sequences, roughly 36% recorded once. Their specific antigens are unknown. Source: cultured PBMCs, taken from culture after CMV antigen stimulation. The receptors come from a human donor in good health (CMV status not recorded). Some clones in this sample may be carry-over from other donors' samples. Each CDR3 is given with its conserved first and last residue. A D gene is named only where the DNA matches it firmly. A row's size may be missing; if present it is once, few, many or a size class.

D,length,V,size,J,DNA,CDR3
.,18,TRBV20-1,.,TRBJ1-1,TGCAGTGCTAACGTTTTTGAAGGGGTCGTATCCTTAGGGACTGAAGCTTTCTTT,CSANVFEGVVSLGTEAFF
.,17,TRBV6-1,few,TRBJ1-2,TGTGCCGCCTCCTCGGAAATCCCACCGGAACACTCAGCGGGCTACACCTTC,CAASSEIPPEHSAGYTF
.,13,TRBV7-6,.,TRBJ1-1,TGTGCCAGCAGCTTATACAGTAACACTGAAGCTTTCTTT,CASSLYSNTEAFF
.,16,TRBV12-3/TRBV12-4,.,TRBJ2-2,TGTGCCAGCAGTTCTCTCCTTGGGGGATTCGCCGGGGAGCTGTTTTTT,CASSSLLGGFAGELFF
.,14,TRBV19,few,TRBJ2-7,TGTGCCAGTAGTCAAACGGACTTGTTCTACGAGCAGTACTTC,CASSQTDLFYEQYF
.,14,TRBV6-2/TRBV6-3,.,TRBJ1-2,TGTGCCAGCAGTTACTCGATACAGGCGAATGGCTACACCTTC,CASSYSIQANGYTF
.,16,TRBV20-1,.,TRBJ2-7,TGCAGTGCTAGTCTCCGTGGGGGATTGTTGGGCTACGAGCAGTACTTC,CSASLRGGLLGYEQYF
.,13,TRBV7-2,many,TRBJ2-3,TGTGCCAGCAGCTTCGGAGGGGCAGATACGCAGTATTTT,CASSFGGADTQYF
TRBD2,14,TRBV10-3,.,TRBJ2-7,TGTGCCATCGGGGGACTAGCGGGAGTCTACGAGCAGTACTTC,CAIGGLAGVYEQYF
.,17,TRBV4-3,.,TRBJ2-7,TGCGCCAGCAGCCAATGGTTCGGAACAAGGGCCGCCTACGAGCAGTACTTC,CASSQWFGTRAAYEQYF
TRBD2,17,TRBV28,few,TRBJ2-3,TGTGCCAGCAGTTTCCCCCTCGCTAGCGGGGACACAGATACGCAGTATTTT,CASSFPLASGDTDTQYF
TRBD1,15,TRBV9,.,TRBJ2-1,TGTGCCAGCAGCGTAGGAGGGACAGGGTCCAATGAGCAGTTCTTC,CASSVGGTGSNEQFF
.,16,TRBV7-8,.,TRBJ2-2,TGTGCCAGCAGCCCCGCCGGGGGCATCAACACCGGGGAGCTGTTTTTT,CASSPAGGINTGELFF
.,13,TRBV27,few,TRBJ1-5,TGTGCCAGCAGTTTAACCCCCGGTCAGCCCCAGCATTTT,CASSLTPGQPQHF
TRBD1,15,TRBV12-3/TRBV12-4,.,TRBJ1-3,TGTGCCAGCAGCTGGACAGGGCAAGAGGGGCACACCATATATTTT,CASSWTGQEGHTIYF
.,11,TRBV30,.,TRBJ1-1,TGTGCCTGGATAAGTATCACTGAAGCTTTCTTT,CAWISITEAFF
.,10,TRBV7-6,many,TRBJ2-5,TGTGCCGGCCAAAGGGAGACCCAGTACTTC,CAGQRETQYF
.,13,TRBV7-2,many,TRBJ1-1,TGTGCCAGCAGCTTATTAAAGGTGTCTGAAGCTTTCTTT,CASSLLKVSEAFF
.,15,TRBV2,few,TRBJ1-4,TGTGCCAGCAGAGAAGCGGGGGCAACTAATGAAAAACTGTTTTTT,CASREAGATNEKLFF
.,12,TRBV7-8,few,TRBJ2-3,TGTGCCAGCAGCCCAGGGCATGATACGCAGTATTTT,CASSPGHDTQYF
.,16,TRBV4-2,.,TRBJ2-7,TGTGCCAGCAGCCAAGATGTAAGGACGGAACCCTACGAGCAGTACTTC,CASSQDVRTEPYEQYF
TRBD1,13,TRBV5-6,.,TRBJ1-2,TGTGCCAGCAGCCCGGGACAGCGCTATGGCTACACCTTC,CASSPGQRYGYTF
.,13,TRBV12-3/TRBV12-4,.,TRBJ1-5,TGTGCCAGCAGTTTGAAGGCCGATCAGCCCCAGCATTTT,CASSLKADQPQHF
.,13,TRBV28,.,TRBJ1-1,TGTGCCAGCGGATTGGGCGTAAACACTGAAGCTTTCTTT,CASGLGVNTEAFF
.,15,TRBV20-1,.,TRBJ2-5,TGCAGTGCTAGAGATAGTGGTACAGCCGAAGAGACCCAGTACTTC,CSARDSGTAEETQYF
.,12,TRBV4-2,once,TRBJ1-2,TGTGCCAGCAGCCCTTCGGCGGGTGGCTACACCTTC,CASSPSAGGYTF
.,16,TRBV5-4,.,TRBJ1-1,TGTGCCAGCAGCTTTCTCGGCGGGCAGGGGAACACTGAAGCTTTCTTT,CASSFLGGQGNTEAFF
.,13,TRBV6-5,many,TRBJ1-2,TGTGCCAGCAGTCGGGACCGTGCCTATGGCTACACCTTC,CASSRDRAYGYTF
.,14,TRBV7-2,many,TRBJ2-7,TGTGCCAGCAGACCTGACATCCACTCCTACGAGCAGTACTTC,CASRPDIHSYEQYF
.,17,TRBV5-1,.,TRBJ1-1,TGCGCCAGCAGCTGGGGGAAGGGTGGGGCCGGTCACACTGAAGCTTTCTTT,CASSWGKGGAGHTEAFF
TRBD1,12,TRBV20-1,few,TRBJ2-7,TGCAGTGCTACAGGGGGCTCCTACGAGCAGTACTTC,CSATGGSYEQYF
.,15,TRBV12-3/TRBV12-4,.,TRBJ2-4,TGTGCCAGCAGCCGTGAAGGGCTAACCAAAAACATTCAGTACTTC,CASSREGLTKNIQYF
.,14,TRBV6-1,.,TRBJ2-7,TGTGCCAGCAGTGAAAGCGGGACAGCCTACGAGCAGTACTTC,CASSESGTAYEQYF